Presented here are 18 T cell receptor beta chains from one specimen sequenced in a study of T cells after yellow fever vaccination (dated by TCRdb to between 2017 and 2020). Library creation used 5' RACE. TCRdb lists the instrument as Illumina HiSeq 2500. The public reads were reanalyzed by TCRdb: fastp trimming at Q25, MiXCR alignment, in-frame beta chains only. Entries are consolidated by CDR3 protein sequence, retaining the most common genes and DNA. The sample data list 68,000 or so distinct CDR3 sequences, and about 7.8% of these were observed just once. The top ten clones comprise 36% of the sample. Explained via the paper, the treatment or condition label denotes: live attenuated yellow fever vaccine strain. Source: CD8+ T cells sorted from PBMCs, taken 15 days after the yellow fever booster vaccination. Receptors originate from a man aged 25 to 40 who received the YFV17D yellow fever vaccine.

This clonotype was picked up many times. V and J are TRBV20-1 and TRBJ1-2, with D uncertain. The germline gives CDR1 DFQATT, CDR2 SNEGSKA (reference sequence). V lost 0 bases, J lost 8 bases, and 19 bases lay in between. The CDR3 is made up of 15 amino acids. CDR3 coding DNA: TGCAGTGCTAGAGAGCCCGGAATTGAAACGGGGGGCTACACCTTC. This translates into CSAREPGIETGGYTF.

The chain uses TRBV5-4 and TRBJ2-1; no definite D call. Trimming took off 4 bases at V and 10 bases at J, with 15 bases between the two ends. The germline CDR1 and CDR2 sequences are SGHNT and YYREEE (reference sequence). The CDR3 has 13 amino acids. Written as DNA, the CDR3 is TGTGCCAGCAGCCCGGCCGGGTATCGGGAGCAGTTCTTC. Its protein product is CASSPAGYREQFF.

This clonotype was seen ten or more times. The rearrangement joins TRBV27 to TRBJ2-7; tentatively, D is TRBD1 (6 bases). V was pared by 8 bases and J by 3 bases, with 11 bases between. This CDR3 comprises 12 residues. Per germline, CDR1 MNHEY and CDR2 SMNVEV (reference sequence). In DNA, the CDR3 is TGTGCCAGCGGACAGAACTACTACGAGCAGTACTTC. This encodes CASGQNYYEQYF.

This clonotype was seen at least ten times. The genes are TRBV20-1 and TRBJ2-1; the match to TRBD2 covers 9 bases. After removal of 5 bases from V and 7 bases from J, the junction contained 6 bases not matched to a gene. Germline CDR1 and CDR2: DFQATT and SNEGSKA (reference sequence). The CDR3 spans 13 residues. For the CDR3, the DNA is TGCAGTGCTTCCCGGACTAGCGCTAATGAGCAGTTCTTC. Its protein product is CSASRTSANEQFF.

This clonotype was picked up many times. J is TRBJ2-1 and V is TRBV30, with D unresolved. The V gene's germline CDR1 is GTSNPN and CDR2 SVGIG (reference sequence). The CDR3 runs 16 residues. Trimming shortened V by 3 bases and J by 6 bases, and 21 bases separated the two germline ends. Written as DNA, the CDR3 is TGTGCCTGGAGCCTCGATGCTCCCCGGTTTGGCAATGAGCAGTTCTTC. Translation gives CAWSLDAPRFGNEQFF.

This clonotype has at least ten counts. The chain's CDR3 is CASSFDGTGNYGYTF. CDR3 bases: TGTGCCAGCAGCTTCGACGGGACAGGGAACTATGGCTACACCTTC. This rearrangement joins TRBV7-9 to TRBJ1-2, with 9 bases matching TRBD1. Trimming took 3 bases from V and 2 from J; bases not matched to a gene: 4. CDR3 size: 15 residues. In germline, CDR1 is SEHNR, CDR2 FQNEAQ (reference sequence).

This clonotype was seen repeatedly, ten times or more. The rearrangement links TRBV21-1 to TRBJ2-5; the listed D gene, TRBD1, was not tested against the DNA. TRBV21-1 is tagged as a pseudogene. The CDR3 extends over 13 amino acids. In DNA, the CDR3 is TGTGCCAGCATAAACAGGTTATTGGAGACCCAGTACTTC. It encodes CASINRLLETQYF.

This clonotype was observed at least ten times. This chain links TRBV7-2 with TRBJ2-5, with TRBD1 identical over 7 bases. The V gene's germline CDR1 is SGHTA and CDR2 FQGNSA. V lost 4 bases, J lost 3 bases, and 11 bases stayed unmatched. The CDR3 has 16 amino acids. CDR3 amino acids: CASSSKQGFIEETQYF. CDR3 nucleotide sequence: TGTGCCAGCAGCTCAAAACAGGGGTTCATCGAAGAGACCCAGTACTTC.

Ten or more counts support this clonotype. The rearrangement links TRBV10-3 to TRBJ1-2; 8 nucleotides line up with TRBD1. The ends lost 0 bases at V and 3 bases at J; junction bases unmatched: 3. CDR3 length: 15 residues. Germline CDR1 is ENHRY and CDR2 is SYGVKD. CDR3 protein: CAISESGQDHYGYTF. CDR3 bases: TGTGCCATCAGTGAGTCGGGACAGGACCACTATGGCTACACCTTC.

This clonotype was seen ten or more times. This chain links TRBV7-2 with TRBJ2-7; D gene uncertain. The V and J ends lost 3 bases and 0 bases respectively, with 18 bases between them. The germline CDR1 and CDR2 sequences are SGHTA and FQGNSA. The CDR3 sequence is 17 residues long. CDR3 in amino acids: CASSLILHGLSSYEQYF. The CDR3 DNA is TGTGCCAGCAGCTTGATTCTGCACGGCCTAAGCTCCTACGAGCAGTACTTC.

This clonotype was observed many times. This sequence joins TRBV7-6 and TRBJ2-1; no firm D call. Germline V lookup: CDR1 SGHVS, CDR2 FNYEAQ. The V gene lost 2 bases and the J gene lost 7 bases, with 9 bases spanning the gap. The CDR3 sequence is 13 residues long. DNA of the CDR3: TGTGCCAGCAGCTTATCCGAGAGGAATGAGCAGTTCTTC. This translates into CASSLSERNEQFF.

By share, this clonotype counts as medium-sized. The chain has TRBV20-1 and TRBJ2-3; D ambiguous. CDR3 size: 9 residues. The germline V gene has CDR1 DFQATT and CDR2 SNEGSKA (reference sequence). V was clipped by 7 bases and J by 8 bases, with 7 bases between them. CDR3 DNA: TGCAGTGTTGGAGTTACGCAGTATTTT. Its protein is CSVGVTQYF.

This clonotype was recorded at least ten times. The CDR3 loop is CASSALDVDTQYF. CDR3 DNA: TGTGCCAGCAGCGCGTTGGACGTAGATACGCAGTATTTT. J is TRBJ2-3 and V is TRBV9, with unresolved D. Germline CDR1 is SGDLS and CDR2 is YYNGEE. The CDR3 is made up of 13 amino acids. V lost 3 bases and J 5 bases, leaving 10 bases between the germline ends.

This clonotype has a count of ten or more. The chain recombines TRBV11-2 with TRBJ2-1, with 11 bases lining up with TRBD2. Per the germline V gene, CDR1 is SGHAT and CDR2 is FQNNGV. Trimming removed 5 bases from V and 8 bases from J; junction bases left unmatched: 8. The CDR3 covers 15 residues. CDR3 bases: TGTGCCAGCAGCCCAACTAGCGGGGGATGGGATGAGCAGTTCTTC. Its translation is CASSPTSGGWDEQFF.

Ten or more counts support this clonotype. The rearrangement links TRBV11-3 to TRBJ2-3; no clear D. V lost 5 bases to trimming and J lost 4 bases, with 10 bases between them. The CDR3 has 13 residues. CDR1 is SGHNT and CDR2 is YENEEA in the germline V gene. CDR3 nucleotide sequence: TGTGCCAGCAGCCATTCTTGGTCAGATACGCAGTATTTT. It encodes CASSHSWSDTQYF.

This clonotype has a count of ten or more. The chain recombines TRBV11-2 with TRBJ1-5, with D perhaps matching TRBD1 (5 bases). Germline CDR1 and CDR2: SGHAT and FQNNGV. V dropped 1 base and J dropped 6 bases, with 10 bases sitting between them. This CDR3 has 14 residues. CDR3 in amino acids: CASSLGGGSQPQHF. For the CDR3, the DNA is TGTGCCAGCAGCTTAGGTGGGGGGTCTCAGCCCCAGCATTTT. Together with reference TRBV11-2 and TRBJ1-5, the CDR3 gives the full variable domain: EAGVAQSPRYKIIEKRQSVAFWCNPISGHATLYWYQQILGQGPKLLIQFQNNGVVDDSQLPKDRFSAERLKGVDSTLKIQPAKLEDSAVYLCASSLGGGSQPQHFGDGTRLSIL.

This clonotype was seen ten or more times. The chain combines TRBV19 with TRBJ2-1, with D tentatively TRBD1 or TRBD2 (6 bases each). Germline CDR1 LNHDA, CDR2 SQIVND (reference sequence). Between the trimmed V and J ends, which lost 7 bases and 7 bases, there was a span of 17 bases. The CDR3 totals 14 residues. The CDR3: CASTDRTAGNEQFF. CDR3 in DNA: TGTGCCAGTACAGACAGGACCGCGGGGAATGAGCAGTTCTTC.

At least ten counts were recorded for this clonotype. The chain combines TRBV15 with TRBJ2-3; the D gene is possibly TRBD2 (6 bases). Germline CDR1 reads LNHNV; CDR2 reads YYDKDF (reference sequence). The V end was cut by 5 bases, the J end by 5 bases, with 17 bases between. The CDR3 extends over 15 amino acids. The CDR3 bases are TGTGCCACCAGCTTACGTCCGGGAGTGAGAGATACGCAGTATTTT. This sequence encodes CATSLRPGVRDTQYF. Variable domain in full (rest from reference TRBV15 and TRBJ2-3): DAMVIQNPRYQVTQFGKPVTLSCSQTLNHNVMYWYQQKSSQAPKLLFHYYDKDFNNEADTPDNFQSRRPNTSFCFLDIRSPGLGDTAMYLCATSLRPGVRDTQYFGPGTRLTVL.